The 13 T cell receptor beta chains below were found in one sample sequenced in a study of blood T cells in healthy people across ages. A second PCR, run for about 7 to 11 cycles, used a sample-barcoded 5' primer plus a J-beta primer mix. TCRdb re-derived calls from the 5' RACE reads in MiXCR, one entry per CDR3 protein. The data show 800,000 or so distinct CDR3 sequences, 55% to 65% seen once. Input material: blood. These TCRs come from a young man in good health.

V is TRBV28 and J is TRBJ2-1; D is perhaps TRBD1 or TRBD2 (5 bases each). Germline loops: CDR1 MDHEN, CDR2 SYDVKM. The CDR3 runs to 11 residues. Trimming left V 8 bases short and J 10 bases short, with 12 bases between. The CDR3 region has the DNA TGTGCCAGCCGGGACGCAGAAGAGCAGTTCTTC. It specifies CASRDAEEQFF.

This clonotype was seen only a few times. V usage is TRBV6-5 and J usage is TRBJ2-7; possibly TRBD2 for D (5 bases). Trimming pared 0 bases from V and 7 bases from J, leaving 16 bases between. The CDR3 is 15 residues long. Germline V lookup: CDR1 MNHEY, CDR2 SVGAGI. CDR3 in amino acids: CASSYSATSGKEQYF. The CDR3 nucleotides read TGTGCCAGCAGTTACTCCGCGACCTCCGGGAAAGAGCAGTACTTC.

This sequence joins TRBV24-1 and TRBJ2-3; possibly TRBD2 for D (5 bases). The CDR3 covers 16 residues. V was shortened by 6 bases and J by 1 base, with 16 bases between the two germline ends. Per germline, CDR1 KGHDR and CDR2 SFDVKD. CDR3 bases: TGTGCCACCAGTAACTGGAGGATCACTGGCACAGATACGCAGTATTTT. This sequence encodes CATSNWRITGTDTQYF.

This chain joins TRBV20-1 and TRBJ2-3; 8 bases agree with TRBD2. Germline V gives CDR1 DFQATT, CDR2 SNEGSKA (reference sequence). J gave up 7 bases and V 3 bases, and 9 bases lay outside the gene matches. This CDR3 contains 14 residues. The CDR3 loop reads CSARGEAGAYTQYF. CDR3 nucleotides: TGCAGTGCTAGGGGGGAAGCGGGGGCCTATACGCAGTATTTT.

V usage is TRBV10-3 and J usage is TRBJ2-1; 11 bases are a match to TRBD2. V shed 6 bases, J shed 9 bases, and the junction held 7 bases outside the gene matches. This CDR3 has 14 amino acids. Germline CDR1 and CDR2: ENHRY and SYGVKD. CDR3 region: CAISPGLAVLEQFF. In DNA, the CDR3 is TGTGCCATCAGCCCGGGACTAGCGGTGCTTGAGCAGTTCTTC.

This clonotype occurred a few times. The chain recombines TRBV28 with TRBJ2-7; 11 nucleotides match TRBD1. Germline CDR1 reads MDHEN; CDR2 reads SYDVKM. V lost 2 bases and J lost 5; bases outside the gene matches: 8. The length of the CDR3 is 16 residues. This chain's CDR3 is CASSLVPGQGENEQYF. For the CDR3, the DNA is TGTGCCAGCAGTTTAGTTCCGGGACAGGGGGAAAACGAGCAGTACTTC.

This chain connects TRBV5-1 to TRBJ1-5, with a tentative D call TRBD1 (6 bases). Germline V CDR1 and CDR2: SGHRS, YFSETQ. The germline V and J ends were trimmed by 4 bases and 4 bases, with 15 bases remaining between them. The CDR3 spans 15 residues. The CDR3 nucleotides read TGCGCCAGCAGCCAAGGGGGATCCCTTAATCAGCCCCAGCATTTT. It is translated as CASSQGGSLNQPQHF.

This chain joins TRBV25-1 and TRBJ2-2; 8 bases align to TRBD1. Germline values: CDR1 MGHDK, CDR2 SYGVNS. V lost 3 bases and J lost 7; bases outside the gene matches: 4. This CDR3 is built from 14 residues. The CDR3 DNA sequence: TGTGCCAGCAGTGAGGACAGGGAGTACGGGGAGCTGTTTTTT. Translating it yields CASSEDREYGELFF. Full variable domain (outside the CDR3, taken from reference TRBV25-1 and TRBJ2-2): EADIYQTPRYLVIGTGKKITLECSQTMGHDKMYWYQQDPGMELHLIHYSYGVNSTEKGDLSSESTVSRIRTEHFPLTLESARPSHTSQYLCASSEDREYGELFFGEGSRLTVL.

In the case of this clonotype: The junction differs from germline at one of its ends, possibly a read error. This chain uses TRBV11-2 with TRBJ2-7; TRBD2 might be the D (5 bases). The CDR3 consists of 15 residues. Germline V gene sequence: CDR1 SGHAT, CDR2 FQNNGV. In DNA form, the CDR3 reads TGTGCCAGCAGCTTAGCGCAGGCTAGCTCCTACGAGGAGTACTTC. Translating gives CASSLAQASSYEEYF.

J is TRBJ2-3 and V is TRBV9; D call uncertain. The CDR3 is 16 amino acids. CDR1 SGDLS and CDR2 YYNGEE come from the germline V gene. The V end lost 0 bases, the J end lost 1 base, and 12 bases lay between the germline ends. CDR3 region: CASSVETVQGTDTQYF. The DNA for the CDR3 is TGTGCCAGCAGCGTAGAAACCGTCCAAGGCACAGATACGCAGTATTTT.

This chain uses TRBV19 with TRBJ1-1; tentatively, D is TRBD1 (6 bases). The CDR3 totals 13 residues. Trimming stripped 10 bases from V and 4 bases from J, with 16 bases between. The germline V gene has CDR1 LNHDA and CDR2 SQIVND (reference sequence). CDR3 in DNA: TGTGCCACCGAAGGGGGTGGGGGCACTGAAGCTTTCTTT. Translation gives CATEGGGGTEAFF.

The chain couples TRBV7-2 to TRBJ1-6; D might be TRBD1 (5 bases). The CDR3 spans 15 residues. CDR1 and CDR2 from the germline V gene are SGHTA and FQGNSA. The V end was cut by 2 bases, the J end by 6 bases, with 11 bases between. The CDR3 bases are TGTGCCAGCAGCTTATTGCGGGGCACTAATTCACCCCTCCACTTT. Residues: CASSLLRGTNSPLHF.

The chain couples TRBV6-5 to TRBJ2-4; D possibly matches TRBD1 or TRBD2 (6 bases each). The germline gives CDR1 MNHEY, CDR2 SVGAGI. The CDR3 is made up of 16 amino acids. V lost 0 bases to trimming and J lost 2 bases, with 11 bases between them. The CDR3 spells CASSYSGGTSKNIQYF. The CDR3 bases are TGTGCCAGCAGTTACTCGGGGGGCACGTCCAAAAACATTCAGTACTTC.